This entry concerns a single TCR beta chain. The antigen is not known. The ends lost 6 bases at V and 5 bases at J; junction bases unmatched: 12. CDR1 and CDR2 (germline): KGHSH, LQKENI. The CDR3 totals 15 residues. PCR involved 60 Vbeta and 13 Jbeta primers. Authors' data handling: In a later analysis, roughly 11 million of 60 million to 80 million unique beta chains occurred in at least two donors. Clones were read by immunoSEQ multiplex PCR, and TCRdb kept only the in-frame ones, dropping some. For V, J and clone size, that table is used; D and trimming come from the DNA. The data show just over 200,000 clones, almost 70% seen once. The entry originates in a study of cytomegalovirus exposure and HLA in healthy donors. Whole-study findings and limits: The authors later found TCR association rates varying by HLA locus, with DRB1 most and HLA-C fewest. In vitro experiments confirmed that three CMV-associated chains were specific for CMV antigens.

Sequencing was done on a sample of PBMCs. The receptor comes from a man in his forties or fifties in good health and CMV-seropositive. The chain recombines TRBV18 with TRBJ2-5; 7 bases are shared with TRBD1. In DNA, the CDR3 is TGTGCCAGCTCTACCACTGAGGGGGCGGACGAGACCCAGTACTTC. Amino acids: CASSTTEGADETQYF.